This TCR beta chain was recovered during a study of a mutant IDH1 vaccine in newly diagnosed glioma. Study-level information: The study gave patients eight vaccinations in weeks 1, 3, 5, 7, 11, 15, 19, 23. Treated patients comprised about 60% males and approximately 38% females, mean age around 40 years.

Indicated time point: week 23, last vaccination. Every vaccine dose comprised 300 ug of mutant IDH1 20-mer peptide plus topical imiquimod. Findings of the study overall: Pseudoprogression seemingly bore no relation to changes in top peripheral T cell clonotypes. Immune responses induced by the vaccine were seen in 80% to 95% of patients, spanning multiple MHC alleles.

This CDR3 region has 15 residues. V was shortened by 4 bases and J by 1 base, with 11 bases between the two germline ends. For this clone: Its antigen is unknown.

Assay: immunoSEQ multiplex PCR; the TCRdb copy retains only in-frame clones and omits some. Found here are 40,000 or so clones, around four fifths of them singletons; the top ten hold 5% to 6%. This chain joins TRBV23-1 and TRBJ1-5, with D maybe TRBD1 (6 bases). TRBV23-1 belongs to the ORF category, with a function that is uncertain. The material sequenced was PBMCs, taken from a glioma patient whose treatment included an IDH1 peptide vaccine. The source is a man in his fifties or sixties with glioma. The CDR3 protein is CASSLPGDSNQPQHF. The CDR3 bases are TGCGCCAGCAGTCTCCCAGGGGACAGCAATCAGCCCCAGCATTTT.